The entry that follows covers one TCR beta chain sequence. Antigen specificity is unknown. This sample was taken from a study of T cells in Graves' hyperthyroidism and ophthalmopathy. Turning to the study itself: Peripheral blood specimens were obtained at initial diagnosis, prior to any treatment. Points from the study as a whole: Median prediction lead before ophthalmopathy onset was roughly 6 months with the model.

RNA transcripts yielded amplified TCR beta CDR3 regions. A set of HTBI primers served as the primers for a first-round RT-PCR of the TCR CDR3. TCRdb ran MiXCR on the multiplex PCR reads and lists one entry per CDR3 protein. The sample consists of some 550,000 distinct CDR3 sequences, about a sixth of them appearing once. Ophthalmopathy patients had Clinical Activity Score at least 3, NOSPECS grade at least 4, duration under 3 months. The study based diagnoses on clinical symptoms, serum thyroxine and TRAb, thyroid ultrasound and orbital computed tomography. Germline-derived CDR1 and CDR2 are MNHEY and SVGAGI. The germline V and J ends were trimmed by 0 bases and 2 bases, with 8 bases remaining between them. The CDR3 is made up of 15 amino acids.

This receptor was obtained from a woman between 35 and 50 years old with Graves' ophthalmopathy. Sequencing input: blood. The chain uses TRBV6-5 and TRBJ1-5, with no clear D. The CDR3 DNA sequence: TGTGCCAGCAGTTACTCGACGGGTCGCAATCAGCCCCAGCATTTT. This sequence encodes CASSYSTGRNQPQHF.